The text below deals with one T cell receptor beta chain. This sample was taken from a study of blood T cell repertoires in COVID-19. CDR3 length: 15 amino acids. Germline V gene sequence: CDR1 SGHAT, CDR2 FQDESV (reference sequence). V lost 5 bases and J lost 7, with 21 bases in between. Data came from immunoSEQ multiplex PCR; TCRdb stores just in-frame clones and leaves some out. The sample lists around 140,000 clones, about 90% occurring once. The chain uses TRBV11-1 and TRBJ2-7, with a weak D call TRBD1 (6 bases). The source material was PBMCs or T cells enriched from blood (not recorded which). This clonotype was obtained from a man aged 60 to 69 who had recovered from COVID-19. This chain's CDR3 is CASSETQGWVREQYF. The CDR3 bases are TGTGCCAGCAGCGAAACACAGGGTTGGGTTCGGGAGCAGTACTTC.